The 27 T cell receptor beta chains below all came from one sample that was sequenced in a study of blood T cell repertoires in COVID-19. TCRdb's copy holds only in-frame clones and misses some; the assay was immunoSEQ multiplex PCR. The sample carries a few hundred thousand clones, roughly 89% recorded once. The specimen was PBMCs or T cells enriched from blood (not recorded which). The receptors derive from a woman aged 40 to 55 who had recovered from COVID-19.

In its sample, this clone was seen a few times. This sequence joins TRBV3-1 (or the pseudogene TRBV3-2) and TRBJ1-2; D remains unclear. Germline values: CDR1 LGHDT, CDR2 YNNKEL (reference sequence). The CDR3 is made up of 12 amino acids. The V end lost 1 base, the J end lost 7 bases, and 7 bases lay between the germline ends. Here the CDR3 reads CASSQGAGGYTF. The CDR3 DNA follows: TGTGCCAGCAGCCAAGGAGCGGGTGGCTACACCTTC.

The CDR3 region has the DNA TGTGCCAGCAGCGCCTCCGGGACTAGTATTGAGCAGTTCTTC. This sequence encodes CASSASGTSIEQFF. This chain uses TRBV9 with TRBJ2-1; 8 bases agree with TRBD2. V lost 3 bases and J lost 9; bases outside the gene matches: 8. Germline values: CDR1 SGDLS, CDR2 YYNGEE. The CDR3 consists of 14 residues.

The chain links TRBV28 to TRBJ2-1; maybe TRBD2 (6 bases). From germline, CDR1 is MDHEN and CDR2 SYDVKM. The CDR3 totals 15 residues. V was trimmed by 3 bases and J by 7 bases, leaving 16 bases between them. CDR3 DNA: TGTGCCAGCAGTTTTGGTGGGAGGACCGGTAATGAGCAGTTCTTC. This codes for CASSFGGRTGNEQFF.

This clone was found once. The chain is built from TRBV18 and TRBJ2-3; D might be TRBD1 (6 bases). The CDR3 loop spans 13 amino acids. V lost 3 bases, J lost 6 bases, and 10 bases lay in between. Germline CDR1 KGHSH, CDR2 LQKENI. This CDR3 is CASSPIQGDTQYF. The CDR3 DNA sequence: TGTGCCAGCTCACCGATACAGGGTGATACGCAGTATTTT.

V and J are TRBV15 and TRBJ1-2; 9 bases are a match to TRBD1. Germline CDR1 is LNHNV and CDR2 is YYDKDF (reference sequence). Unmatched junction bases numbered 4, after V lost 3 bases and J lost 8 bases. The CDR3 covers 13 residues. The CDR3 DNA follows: TGTGCCACCAGCAGGCCGGGACAGGGCGGCTACACCTTC. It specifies CATSRPGQGGYTF. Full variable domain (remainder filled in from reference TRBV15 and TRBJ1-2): DAMVIQNPRYQVTQFGKPVTLSCSQTLNHNVMYWYQQKSSQAPKLLFHYYDKDFNNEADTPDNFQSRRPNTSFCFLDIRSPGLGDTAMYLCATSRPGQGGYTFGSGTRLTVV.

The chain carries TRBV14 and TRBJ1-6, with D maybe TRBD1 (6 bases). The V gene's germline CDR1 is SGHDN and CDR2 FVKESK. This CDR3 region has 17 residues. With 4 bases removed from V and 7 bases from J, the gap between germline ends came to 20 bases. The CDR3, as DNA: TGTGCCAGCAGCCTTTCACAGGGAGGGCTCAACAATTCACCCCTCCACTTT. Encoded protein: CASSLSQGGLNNSPLHF.

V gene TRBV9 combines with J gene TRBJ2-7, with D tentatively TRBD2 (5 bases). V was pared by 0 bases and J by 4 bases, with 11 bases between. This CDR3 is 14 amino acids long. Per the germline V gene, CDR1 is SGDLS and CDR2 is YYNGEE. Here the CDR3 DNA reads TGTGCCAGCAGCGTAGGAGTCGGGAAGTACGAGCAGTACTTC. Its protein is CASSVGVGKYEQYF.

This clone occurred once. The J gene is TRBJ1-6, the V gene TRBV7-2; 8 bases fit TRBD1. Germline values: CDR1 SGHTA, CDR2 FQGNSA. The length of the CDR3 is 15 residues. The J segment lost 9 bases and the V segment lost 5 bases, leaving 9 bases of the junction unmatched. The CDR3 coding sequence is TGTGCCAGCAGCGCCGAGACAGGGGCGAGTTCACCCCTCCACTTT. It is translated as CASSAETGASSPLHF.

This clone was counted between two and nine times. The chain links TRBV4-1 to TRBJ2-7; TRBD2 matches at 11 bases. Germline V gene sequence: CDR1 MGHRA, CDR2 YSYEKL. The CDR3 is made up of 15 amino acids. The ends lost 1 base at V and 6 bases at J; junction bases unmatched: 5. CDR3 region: CASSQGLAGIFEQYF. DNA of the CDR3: TGCGCCAGCAGCCAAGGACTAGCGGGAATCTTCGAGCAGTACTTC.

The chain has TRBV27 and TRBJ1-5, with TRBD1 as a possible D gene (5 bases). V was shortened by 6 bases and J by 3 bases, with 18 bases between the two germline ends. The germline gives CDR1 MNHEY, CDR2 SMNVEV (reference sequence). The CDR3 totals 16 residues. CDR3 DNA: TGTGCCAGCAGGGGCGACAGTGCCCATAACAATCAGCCCCAGCATTTT. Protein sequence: CASRGDSAHNNQPQHF.

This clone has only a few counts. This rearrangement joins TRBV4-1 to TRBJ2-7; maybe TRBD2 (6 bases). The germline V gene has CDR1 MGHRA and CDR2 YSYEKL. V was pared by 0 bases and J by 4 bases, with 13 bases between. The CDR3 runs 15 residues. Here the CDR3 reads CASSQETGTGYEQYF. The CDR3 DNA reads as TGCGCCAGCAGCCAAGAGACCGGGACTGGTTACGAGCAGTACTTC.

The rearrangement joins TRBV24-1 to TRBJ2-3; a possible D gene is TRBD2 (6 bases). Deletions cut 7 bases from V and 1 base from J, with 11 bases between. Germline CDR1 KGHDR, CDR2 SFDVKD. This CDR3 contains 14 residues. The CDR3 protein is CATRGGDRTDTQYF. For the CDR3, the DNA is TGTGCCACCAGAGGCGGGGATCGCACAGATACGCAGTATTTT.

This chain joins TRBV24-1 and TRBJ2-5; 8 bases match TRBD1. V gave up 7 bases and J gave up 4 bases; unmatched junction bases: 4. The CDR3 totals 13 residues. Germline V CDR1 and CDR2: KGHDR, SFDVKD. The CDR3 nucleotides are TGTGCCACCAGAGGCGGACAGGGAGAGACCCAGTACTTC. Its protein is CATRGGQGETQYF.

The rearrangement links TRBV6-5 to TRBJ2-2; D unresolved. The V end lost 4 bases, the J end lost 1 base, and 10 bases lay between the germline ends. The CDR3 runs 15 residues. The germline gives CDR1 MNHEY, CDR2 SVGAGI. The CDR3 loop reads CASSSHSQNTGELFF. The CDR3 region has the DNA TGTGCCAGCAGTTCGCACTCCCAGAACACCGGGGAGCTGTTTTTT.

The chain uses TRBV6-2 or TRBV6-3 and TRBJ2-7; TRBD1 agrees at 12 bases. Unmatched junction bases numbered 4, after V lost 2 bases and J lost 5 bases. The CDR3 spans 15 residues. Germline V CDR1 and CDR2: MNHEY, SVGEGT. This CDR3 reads CASSYPGTGGNEQYF. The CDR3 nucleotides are TGTGCCAGCAGTTACCCCGGGACAGGGGGCAACGAGCAGTACTTC.

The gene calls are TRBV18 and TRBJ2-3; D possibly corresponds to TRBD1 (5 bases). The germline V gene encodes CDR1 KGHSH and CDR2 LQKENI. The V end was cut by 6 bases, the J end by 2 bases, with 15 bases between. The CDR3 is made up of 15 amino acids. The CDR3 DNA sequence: TGTGCCAGCTCGGACGGACAAGGCCACACAGATACGCAGTATTTT. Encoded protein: CASSDGQGHTDTQYF. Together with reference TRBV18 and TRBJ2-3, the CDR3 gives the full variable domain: NAGVMQNPRHLVRRRGQEARLRCSPMKGHSHVYWYRQLPEEGLKFMVYLQKENIIDESGMPKERFSAEFPKEGPSILRIQQVVRGDSAAYFCASSDGQGHTDTQYFGPGTRLTVL.

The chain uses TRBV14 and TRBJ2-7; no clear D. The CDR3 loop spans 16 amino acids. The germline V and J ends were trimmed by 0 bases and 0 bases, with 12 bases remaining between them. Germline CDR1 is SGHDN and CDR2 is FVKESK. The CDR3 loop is CASSQDPWRNSYEQYF. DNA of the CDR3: TGTGCCAGCAGCCAAGATCCGTGGCGGAACTCCTACGAGCAGTACTTC.

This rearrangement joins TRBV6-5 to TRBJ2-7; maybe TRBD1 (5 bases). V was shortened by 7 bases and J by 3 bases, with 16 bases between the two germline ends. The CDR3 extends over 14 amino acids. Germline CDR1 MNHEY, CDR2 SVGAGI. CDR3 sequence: CASILSQGSYEQYF. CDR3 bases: TGTGCCAGCATTTTGTCCCAGGGAAGCTACGAGCAGTACTTC.

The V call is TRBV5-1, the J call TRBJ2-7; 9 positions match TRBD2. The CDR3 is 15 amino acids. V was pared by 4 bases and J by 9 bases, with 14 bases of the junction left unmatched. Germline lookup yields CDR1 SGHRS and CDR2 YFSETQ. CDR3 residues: CASSPAGGRAFLQYF. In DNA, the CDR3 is TGCGCCAGCAGCCCGGCGGGCGGGAGGGCCTTTTTGCAGTACTTC.

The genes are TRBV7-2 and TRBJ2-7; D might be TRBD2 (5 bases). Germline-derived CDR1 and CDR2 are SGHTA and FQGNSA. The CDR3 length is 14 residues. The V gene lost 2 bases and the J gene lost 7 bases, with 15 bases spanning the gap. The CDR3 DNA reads TGTGCCAGCAGCTTAAACGGGATCTTAGGAGAGCAGTACTTC. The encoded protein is CASSLNGILGEQYF.

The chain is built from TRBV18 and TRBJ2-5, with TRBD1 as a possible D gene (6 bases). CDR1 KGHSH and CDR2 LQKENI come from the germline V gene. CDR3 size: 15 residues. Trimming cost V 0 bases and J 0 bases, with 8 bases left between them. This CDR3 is CASSPPGQYQETQYF. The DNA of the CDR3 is TGTGCCAGCTCACCACCTGGACAGTACCAAGAGACCCAGTACTTC.

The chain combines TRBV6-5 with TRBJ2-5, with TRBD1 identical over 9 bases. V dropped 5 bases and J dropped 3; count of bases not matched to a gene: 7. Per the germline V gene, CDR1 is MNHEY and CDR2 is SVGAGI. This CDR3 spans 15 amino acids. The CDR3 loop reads CASSRLQGAKETQYF. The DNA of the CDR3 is TGTGCCAGCAGTAGATTACAGGGGGCTAAAGAGACCCAGTACTTC.

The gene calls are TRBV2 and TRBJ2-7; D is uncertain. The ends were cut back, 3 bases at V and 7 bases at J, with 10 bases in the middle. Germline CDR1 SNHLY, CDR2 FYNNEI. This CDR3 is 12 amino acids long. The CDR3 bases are TGTGCCAGCAGTGACCCTCCCCTTGAGCAGTACTTC. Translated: CASSDPPLEQYF.

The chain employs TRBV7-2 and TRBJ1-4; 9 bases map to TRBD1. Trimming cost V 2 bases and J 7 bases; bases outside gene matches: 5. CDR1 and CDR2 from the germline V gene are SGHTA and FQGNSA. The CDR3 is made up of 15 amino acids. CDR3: CASSLLGTGIEKLFF. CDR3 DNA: TGTGCCAGCAGCTTACTCGGGACAGGGATTGAAAAACTGTTTTTT.

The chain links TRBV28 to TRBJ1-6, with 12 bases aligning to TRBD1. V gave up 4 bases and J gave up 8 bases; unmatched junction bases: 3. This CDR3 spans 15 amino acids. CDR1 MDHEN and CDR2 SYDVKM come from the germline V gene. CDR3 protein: CASSSGTGGHSPLHF. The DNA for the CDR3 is TGTGCCAGCAGTTCTGGGACAGGGGGCCATTCACCCCTCCACTTT.

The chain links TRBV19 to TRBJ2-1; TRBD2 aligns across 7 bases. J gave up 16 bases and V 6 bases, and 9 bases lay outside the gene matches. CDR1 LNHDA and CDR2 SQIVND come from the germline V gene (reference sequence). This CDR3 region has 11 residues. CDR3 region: CASRGEGGPFF. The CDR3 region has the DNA TGTGCCAGTAGGGGGGAGGGAGGACCATTCTTC.

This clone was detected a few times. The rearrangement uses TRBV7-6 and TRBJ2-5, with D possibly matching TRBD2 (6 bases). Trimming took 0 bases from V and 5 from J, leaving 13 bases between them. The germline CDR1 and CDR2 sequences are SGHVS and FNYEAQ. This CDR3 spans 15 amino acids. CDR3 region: CASSLATGVLETQYF. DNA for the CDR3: TGTGCCAGCAGCTTAGCGACGGGAGTTCTGGAGACCCAGTACTTC.